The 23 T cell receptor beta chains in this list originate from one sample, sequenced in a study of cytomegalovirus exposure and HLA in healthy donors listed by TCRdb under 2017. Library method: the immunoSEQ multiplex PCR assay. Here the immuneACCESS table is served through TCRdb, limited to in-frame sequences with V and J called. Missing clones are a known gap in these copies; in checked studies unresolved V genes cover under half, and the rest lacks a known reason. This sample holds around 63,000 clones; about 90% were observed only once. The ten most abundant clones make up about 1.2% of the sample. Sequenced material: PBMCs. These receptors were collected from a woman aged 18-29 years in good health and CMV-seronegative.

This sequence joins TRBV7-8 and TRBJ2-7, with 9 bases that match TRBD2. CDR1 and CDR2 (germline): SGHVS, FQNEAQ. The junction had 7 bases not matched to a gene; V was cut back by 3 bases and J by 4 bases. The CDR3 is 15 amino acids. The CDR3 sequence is CASSFSWREGYEQYF. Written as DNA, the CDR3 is TGTGCCAGCAGCTTCTCCTGGCGGGAGGGGTACGAGCAGTACTTC.

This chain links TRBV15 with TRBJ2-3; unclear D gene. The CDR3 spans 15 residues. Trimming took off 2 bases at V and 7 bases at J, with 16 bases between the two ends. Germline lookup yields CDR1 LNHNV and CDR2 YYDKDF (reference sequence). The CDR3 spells CATSRYGANLNTQYF. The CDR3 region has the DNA TGTGCCACCAGCAGATACGGTGCAAACCTAAATACGCAGTATTTT.

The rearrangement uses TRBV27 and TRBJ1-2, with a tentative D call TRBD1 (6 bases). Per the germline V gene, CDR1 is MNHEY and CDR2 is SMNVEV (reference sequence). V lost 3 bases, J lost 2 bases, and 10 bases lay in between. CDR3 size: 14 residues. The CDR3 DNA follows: TGTGCCAGCAGTTTGGGGGCGCGGAACTATGGCTACACCTTC. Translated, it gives CASSLGARNYGYTF.

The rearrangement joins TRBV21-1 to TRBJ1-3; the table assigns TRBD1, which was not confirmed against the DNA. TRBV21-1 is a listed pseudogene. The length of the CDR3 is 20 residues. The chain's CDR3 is CASSKDNTYRQGGSGNTIYF. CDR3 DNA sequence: TGTGCCAGCAGCAAAGACAACACCTACAGACAGGGAGGTTCTGGAAACACCATATATTTT.

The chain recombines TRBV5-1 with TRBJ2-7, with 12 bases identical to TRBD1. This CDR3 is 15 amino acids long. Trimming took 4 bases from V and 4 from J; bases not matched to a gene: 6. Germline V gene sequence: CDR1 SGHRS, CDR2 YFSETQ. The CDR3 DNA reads TGCGCCAGCAGCCCGGGACAGGGGGCCGAATACGAGCAGTACTTC. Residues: CASSPGQGAEYEQYF.

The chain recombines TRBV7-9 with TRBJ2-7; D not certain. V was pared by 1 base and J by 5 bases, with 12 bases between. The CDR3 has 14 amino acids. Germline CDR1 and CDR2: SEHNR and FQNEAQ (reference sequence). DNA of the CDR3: TGTGCCAGCAGCTTAGGACAATCCCCCCACGAGCAGTACTTC. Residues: CASSLGQSPHEQYF.

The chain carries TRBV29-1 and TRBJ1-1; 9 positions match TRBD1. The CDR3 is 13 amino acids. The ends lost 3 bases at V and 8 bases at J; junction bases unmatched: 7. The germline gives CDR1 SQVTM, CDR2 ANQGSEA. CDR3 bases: TGCAGCGTTGACACCGTCGGGACAGGGGAAGCTTTCTTT. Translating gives CSVDTVGTGEAFF.

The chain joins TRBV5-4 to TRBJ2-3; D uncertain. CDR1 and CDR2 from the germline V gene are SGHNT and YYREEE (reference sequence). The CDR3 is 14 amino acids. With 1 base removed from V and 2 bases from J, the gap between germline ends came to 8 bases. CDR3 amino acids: CASSLSTNTDTQYF. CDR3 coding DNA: TGTGCCAGCAGCTTGAGTACTAACACAGATACGCAGTATTTT.

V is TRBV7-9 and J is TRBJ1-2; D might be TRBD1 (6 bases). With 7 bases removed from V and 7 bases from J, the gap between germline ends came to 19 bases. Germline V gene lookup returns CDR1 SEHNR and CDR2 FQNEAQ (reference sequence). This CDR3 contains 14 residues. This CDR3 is CASTKTNEGVGYTF. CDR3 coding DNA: TGTGCCAGCACCAAAACGAACGAGGGGGTTGGCTACACCTTC.

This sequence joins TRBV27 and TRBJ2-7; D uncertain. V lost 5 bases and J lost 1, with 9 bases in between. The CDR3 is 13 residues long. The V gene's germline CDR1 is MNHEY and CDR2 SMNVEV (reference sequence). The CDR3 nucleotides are TGTGCCAGCAGTACAGACGCATCCTACGAGCAGTACTTC. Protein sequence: CASSTDASYEQYF.

As DNA, the CDR3 is TGTGCCAGCGCACGCGGGGCTTCTAATGAAAAACTGTTTTTT. This codes for CASARGASNEKLFF. The V call is TRBV7-2, the J call TRBJ1-4; D is possibly TRBD1 (5 bases). The V gene's germline CDR1 is SGHTA and CDR2 FQGNSA. The CDR3 sequence is 14 residues long. Deletions cut 8 bases from V and 3 bases from J, with 13 bases between.

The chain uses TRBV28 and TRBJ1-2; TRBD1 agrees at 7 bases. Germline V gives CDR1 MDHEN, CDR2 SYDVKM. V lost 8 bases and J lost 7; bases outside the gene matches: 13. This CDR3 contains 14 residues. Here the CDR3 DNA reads TGTGCCAGCCAGGGGGTTTCAAGGCCGGGTGGCTACACCTTC. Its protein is CASQGVSRPGGYTF.

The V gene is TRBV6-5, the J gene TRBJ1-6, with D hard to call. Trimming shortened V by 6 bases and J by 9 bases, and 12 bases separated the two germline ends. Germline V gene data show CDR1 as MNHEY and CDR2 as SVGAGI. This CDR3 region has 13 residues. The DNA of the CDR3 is TGTGCCAGCAGACTCGGGGTGGCTTCACCCCTCCACTTT. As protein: CASRLGVASPLHF.

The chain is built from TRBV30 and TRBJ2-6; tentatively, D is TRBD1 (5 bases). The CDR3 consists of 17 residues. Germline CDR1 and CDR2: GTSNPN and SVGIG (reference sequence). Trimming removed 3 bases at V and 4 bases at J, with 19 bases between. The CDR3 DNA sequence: TGTGCCTGGAGAAGAGGCAGGGCTCGGTCAGGGGCCAACGTCCTGACTTTC. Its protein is CAWRRGRARSGANVLTF.

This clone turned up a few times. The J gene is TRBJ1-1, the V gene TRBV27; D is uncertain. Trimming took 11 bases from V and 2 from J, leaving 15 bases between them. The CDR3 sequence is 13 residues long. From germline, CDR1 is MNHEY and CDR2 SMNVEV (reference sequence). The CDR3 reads CAAMGETNTEAFF. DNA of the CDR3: TGTGCCGCCATGGGCGAAACTAACACTGAAGCTTTCTTT.

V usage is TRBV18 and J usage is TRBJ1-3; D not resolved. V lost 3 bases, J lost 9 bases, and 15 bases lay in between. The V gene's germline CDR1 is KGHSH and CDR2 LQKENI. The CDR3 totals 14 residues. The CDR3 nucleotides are TGTGCCAGCTCACCCCCGACCGGATCGGGCACCATATATTTT. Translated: CASSPPTGSGTIYF.

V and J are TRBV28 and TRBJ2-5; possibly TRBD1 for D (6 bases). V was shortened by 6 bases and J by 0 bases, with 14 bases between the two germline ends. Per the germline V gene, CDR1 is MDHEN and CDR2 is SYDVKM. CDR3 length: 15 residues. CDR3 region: CASSLPQGYQETQYF. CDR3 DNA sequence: TGTGCCAGCAGCCTCCCCCAGGGGTACCAAGAGACCCAGTACTTC.

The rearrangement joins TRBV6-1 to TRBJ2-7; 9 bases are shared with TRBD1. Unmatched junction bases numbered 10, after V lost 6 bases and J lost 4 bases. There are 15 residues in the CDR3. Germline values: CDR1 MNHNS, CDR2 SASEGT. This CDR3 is CASSLRGQGLYEQYF. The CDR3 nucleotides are TGTGCCAGCAGCCTCCGGGGACAGGGATTATACGAGCAGTACTTC.

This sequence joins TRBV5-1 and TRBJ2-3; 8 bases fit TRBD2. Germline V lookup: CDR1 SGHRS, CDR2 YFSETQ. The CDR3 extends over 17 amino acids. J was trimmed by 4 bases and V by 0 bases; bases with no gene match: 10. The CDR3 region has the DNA TGCGCCAGCAGCTTGGCCGAAGGTAGCGGGGTTGCAGATACGCAGTATTTT. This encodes CASSLAEGSGVADTQYF.

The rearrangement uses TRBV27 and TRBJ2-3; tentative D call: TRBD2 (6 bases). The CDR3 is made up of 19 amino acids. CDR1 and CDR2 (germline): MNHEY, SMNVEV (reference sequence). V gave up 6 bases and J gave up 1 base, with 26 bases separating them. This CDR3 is CASRQRFSRDWEGTDTQYF. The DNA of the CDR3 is TGTGCCAGCAGGCAACGGTTTTCCCGGGACTGGGAGGGCACAGATACGCAGTATTTT.

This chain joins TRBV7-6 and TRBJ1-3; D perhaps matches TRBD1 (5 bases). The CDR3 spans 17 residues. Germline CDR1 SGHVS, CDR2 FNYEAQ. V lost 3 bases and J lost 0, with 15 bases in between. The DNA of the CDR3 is TGTGCCAGCAGCTTCGGCGGGGGACTGAGCTCTGGAAACACCATATATTTT. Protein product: CASSFGGGLSSGNTIYF.

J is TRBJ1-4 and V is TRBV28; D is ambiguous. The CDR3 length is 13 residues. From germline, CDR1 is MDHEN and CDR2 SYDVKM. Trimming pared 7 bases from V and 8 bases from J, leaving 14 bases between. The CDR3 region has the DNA TGTGCCAGCATCCTTTCTAGTGGAGAAAAACTGTTTTTT. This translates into CASILSSGEKLFF.

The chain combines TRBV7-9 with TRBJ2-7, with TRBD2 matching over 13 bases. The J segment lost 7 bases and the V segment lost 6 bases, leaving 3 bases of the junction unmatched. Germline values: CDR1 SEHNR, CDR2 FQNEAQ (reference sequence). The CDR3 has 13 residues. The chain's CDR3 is CASRGTSGDEQYF. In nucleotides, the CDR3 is TGTGCCAGCAGGGGGACTAGCGGGGATGAGCAGTACTTC.